A single T cell receptor beta chain is shown here with its context. Since a far larger clone is one base different, this is likely a read error. CDR3 length equals 15 residues. The germline CDR1 and CDR2 sequences are SGHKS and YYEKEE (reference sequence). First-strand cDNA relied on TRAV- and TRBV-specific primers spanning alpha and beta chains. Amplification of TCRs used a constant-region primer and V-primer adapter for around 19 PCR cycles. TCRdb reprocessed the reads with MiXCR, giving one entry per CDR3 protein. The repertoire holds about 58,000 distinct CDR3 sequences, less than 30% seen once, with approximately 6.7% in the top ten. Time point reported: after trial treatment. Noted treatment: LDRT plus nivolumab, ipilimumab, low-dose cyclophosphamide and aspirin (RACIN trial). This sample is drawn from a study of low-dose radiotherapy and immunotherapy resistance in tumors. Study as a whole: With 1 Gy per fraction every two weeks, Cohort 2 accumulated 13 Gy across 26 weeks.

V and J are TRBV5-5 and TRBJ1-5, with D possibly being TRBD1 (5 bases). This receptor was obtained from a male donor with prostate cancer. This sample comprised PBMCs, obtained after low-dose radiotherapy plus immunotherapy. The CDR3 region is CASSLGGFSNQPQHF. The CDR3, as DNA: TGCGCCAGCAGCTTGGGGGGGTTTAGCAATCAGCCCCAGCATTTT.